The TCR beta chain described here comes from a study of shared clonotypes between healthy human individuals. In the study overall: Three plates were used per donor for CD4 naive, three for CD4 memory, two for CD8 naive and one for CD8 memory.

Germline lookup yields CDR1 SEHNR and CDR2 FQNEAQ (reference sequence). CDR3 length equals 14 residues. After removal of 6 bases from V and 2 bases from J, the junction contained 3 bases not matched to a gene. Study results and caveats: Exclusively blood specimens were collected; tissue repertoires likely differ.

Points on this clone: Its target is not known. The identical CDR3 is also encoded by other nucleotide sequences in the sample.

Here immunoSEQ multiplex PCR was the method, and the copy in TCRdb shows in-frame clones only, minus some. The sample includes approximately 720,000 clones, less than 80% of them seen just once. This rearrangement joins TRBV7-9 to TRBJ1-1; TRBD1 matches at 10 bases. The source of this sequence is a woman aged 30 to 39 in good health. Sequencing used memory CD4+ T cells sorted from blood. As to subset: CD45RA-negative fraction. The CDR3 DNA follows: TGTGCCAGCAGTTCGACAGGGGGCAACACTGAAGCTTTCTTT. Residues: CASSSTGGNTEAFF.